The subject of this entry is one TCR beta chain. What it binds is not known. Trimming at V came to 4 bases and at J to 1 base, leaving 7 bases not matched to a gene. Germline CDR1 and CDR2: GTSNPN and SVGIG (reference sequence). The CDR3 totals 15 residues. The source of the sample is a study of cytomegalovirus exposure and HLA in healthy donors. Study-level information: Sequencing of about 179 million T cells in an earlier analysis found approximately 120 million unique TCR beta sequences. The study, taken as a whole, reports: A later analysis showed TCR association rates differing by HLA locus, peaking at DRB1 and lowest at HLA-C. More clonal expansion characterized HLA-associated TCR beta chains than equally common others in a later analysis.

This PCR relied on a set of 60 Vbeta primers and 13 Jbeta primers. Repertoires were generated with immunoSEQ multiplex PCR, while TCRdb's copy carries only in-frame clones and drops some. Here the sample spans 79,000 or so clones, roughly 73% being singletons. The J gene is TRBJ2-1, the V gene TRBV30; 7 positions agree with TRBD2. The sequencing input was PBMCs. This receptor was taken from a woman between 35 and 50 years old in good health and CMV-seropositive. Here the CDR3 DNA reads TGTGCCTGGAACCGTCCGGGGGGATCCTACAATGAGCAGTTCTTC. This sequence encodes CAWNRPGGSYNEQFF.